Below, one T cell receptor (beta chain) is given with its context. Repertoires were generated with immunoSEQ multiplex PCR, while TCRdb's copy carries only in-frame clones and drops some. The profile covers 80,000 to 100,000 clones, with over 70% appearing a single time and around 4.5% taken by the ten largest. This entry is derived from a study of blood T cell repertoires in COVID-19. Study overall: Acute-phase and convalescent COVID-19 samples originated in the United States, Italy and Spain. T cells, B-cell-depleted T cells, or PBMCs supplied cDNA or gDNA.

Looked up from germline, CDR1 is MNHEY and CDR2 is SMNVEV (reference sequence). The CDR3 consists of 15 residues. Unmatched junction bases numbered 6, after V lost 2 bases and J lost 4 bases. The receptor's source is a man aged 60 to 75 with acute or convalescent COVID-19. Sequencing input: peripheral blood. The chain has TRBV27 and TRBJ2-3, with 7 bases matching TRBD2. CDR3 in amino acids: CASSLLGLAADTQYF. DNA of the CDR3: TGTGCCAGCAGTTTACTGGGTCTAGCGGCAGATACGCAGTATTTT.